The clone carrying this T cell receptor (beta chain) appeared once. In the authors' workflow: Scientists estimated how many nucleated cells there were by amplifying reference gene primers. Profiled with immunoSEQ multiplex PCR; TCRdb holds only in-frame clones, not every one. That table is the source of V, J and clone size, and D and trimming were worked out from the DNA. The data contain around 100,000 clones, roughly 71% of them singletons. The data originate from a study of blood T cell repertoires in COVID-19. Trimming left V 3 bases short and J 3 bases short, with 15 bases between. The CDR3 consists of 15 residues. Germline V gene sequence: CDR1 MDHEN, CDR2 SYDVKM.

The sequence was obtained from a man at least 80 years old with acute or convalescent COVID-19. The specimen was peripheral blood. The genes are TRBV28 and TRBJ2-7; unclear D gene. The CDR3 bases are TGTGCCAGCAGTTTCCCCCCGGGTATGAGCTACGAGCAGTACTTC. The encoded protein is CASSFPPGMSYEQYF.